The 5 T cell receptor beta chains reported below all come from one sample, sequenced in a study of cytomegalovirus exposure and HLA in healthy donors. The PCR was carried out with 60 Vbeta primers and 13 Jbeta primers. Sequenced by immunoSEQ multiplex PCR; TCRdb stores in-frame clones only, minus some. The table has around 97,000 clones, over 8% seen once; the top ten hold 5.1%. Sequencing was performed on PBMCs. All receptors come from a man aged 45-60 years in good health and CMV-seropositive.

In regard to this clone: Without the conserved terminal phenylalanine or tryptophan, this CDR3 likely stems from a read error. The V call is TRBV27, the J call TRBJ1-5; the match to TRBD1 covers 8 bases. The CDR3 runs 16 residues. The V gene's germline CDR1 is MNHEY and CDR2 SMNVEV (reference sequence). The V and J ends lost 1 base and 6 bases, in that order; junction bases with no gene match: 8. CDR3 in amino acids: CASSLYSGGGSQPQHL. CDR3 bases: TGTGCCAGCAGTTTATACTCAGGGGGCGGCTCTCAGCCCCAGCATTTG.

This clone was observed a few times. This sequence joins TRBV21-1 and TRBJ2-3; no check of the table's D call, TRBD2, against the DNA was made. TRBV21-1 is recorded as a pseudogene. This CDR3 contains 16 residues. In DNA, the CDR3 is TGTGCCAGCAGCGGGTCTAGCGGGTTTAGCACAGATACGCAGTATTTT. This gives the protein CASSGSSGFSTDTQYF.

The V gene is TRBV15, the J gene TRBJ1-6, with 8 nucleotides matching TRBD1. The V gene's germline CDR1 is LNHNV and CDR2 YYDKDF (reference sequence). The V and J ends lost 3 bases and 7 bases, in that order; junction bases with no gene match: 5. CDR3 length: 15 residues. The CDR3 reads CATSSRQGANSPLHF. The CDR3 DNA is TGTGCCACCAGCAGTCGTCAGGGGGCGAATTCACCCCTCCACTTT.

This sequence joins TRBV6-5 and TRBJ2-7; 8 bases match TRBD1. V dropped 4 bases and J dropped 4; count of bases not matched to a gene: 12. CDR3 length: 16 amino acids. Germline V gene data show CDR1 as MNHEY and CDR2 as SVGAGI. The CDR3 DNA reads as TGTGCCAGCAGTTTGCTCCCGGGGCAGGGGGCTTACGAGCAGTACTTC. It is translated as CASSLLPGQGAYEQYF.

The chain uses TRBV28 and TRBJ1-5; D uncertain. Trimming removed 6 bases from V and 4 bases from J, with 10 bases in between. Germline V gene sequence: CDR1 MDHEN, CDR2 SYDVKM. CDR3 length equals 13 residues. CDR3 nucleotides: TGTGCCAGCAGCACGATTAGAAATCAGCCCCAGCATTTT. This codes for CASSTIRNQPQHF.